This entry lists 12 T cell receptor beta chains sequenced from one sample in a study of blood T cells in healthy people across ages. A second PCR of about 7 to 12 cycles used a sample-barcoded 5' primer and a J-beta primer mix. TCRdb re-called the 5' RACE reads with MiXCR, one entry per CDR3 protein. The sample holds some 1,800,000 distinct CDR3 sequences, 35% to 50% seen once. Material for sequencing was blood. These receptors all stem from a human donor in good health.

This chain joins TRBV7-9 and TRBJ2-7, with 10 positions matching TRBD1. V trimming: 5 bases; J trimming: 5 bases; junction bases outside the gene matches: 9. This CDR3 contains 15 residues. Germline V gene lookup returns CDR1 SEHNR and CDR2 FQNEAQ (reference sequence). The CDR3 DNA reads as TGTGCCAGCAGCCAGCCGGGACAGGGGTACAACGAGCAGTACTTC. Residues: CASSQPGQGYNEQYF. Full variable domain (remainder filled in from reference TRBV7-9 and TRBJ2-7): DTGVSQNPRHKITKRGQNVTFRCDPISEHNRLYWYRQTLGQGPEFLTYFQNEAQLEKSRLLSDRFSAERPKGSFSTLEIQRTEQGDSAMYLCASSQPGQGYNEQYFGPGTRLTVT.

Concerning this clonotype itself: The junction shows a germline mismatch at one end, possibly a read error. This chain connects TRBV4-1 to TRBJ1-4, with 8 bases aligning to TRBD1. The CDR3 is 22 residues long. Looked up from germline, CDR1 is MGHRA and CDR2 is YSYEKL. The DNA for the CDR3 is TGCGCCAGCAGCCAAGTGGGGCGGGACAGGTTGTCCAACTCAGCAACTAATGAAAGACTGTTTTTT. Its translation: CASSQVGRDRLSNSATNERLFF.

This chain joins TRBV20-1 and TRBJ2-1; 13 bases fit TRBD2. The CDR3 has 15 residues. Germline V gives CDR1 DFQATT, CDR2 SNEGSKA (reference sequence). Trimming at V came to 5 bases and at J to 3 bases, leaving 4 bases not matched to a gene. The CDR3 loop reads CSAPTSGGVYNEQFF. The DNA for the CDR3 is TGCAGTGCTCCCACTAGCGGGGGGGTCTACAATGAGCAGTTCTTC.

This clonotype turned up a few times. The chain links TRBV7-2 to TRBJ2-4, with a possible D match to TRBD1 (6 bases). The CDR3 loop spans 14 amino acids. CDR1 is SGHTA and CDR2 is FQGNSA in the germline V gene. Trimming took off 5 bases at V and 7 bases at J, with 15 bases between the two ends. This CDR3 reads CASSPPGEYNIQYF. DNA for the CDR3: TGTGCCAGCAGCCCCCCAGGGGAGTATAACATTCAGTACTTC. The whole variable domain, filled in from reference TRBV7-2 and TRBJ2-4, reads GAGVSQSPSNKVTEKGKDVELRCDPISGHTALYWYRQSLGQGLEFLIYFQGNSAPDKSGLPSDRFSAERTGGSVSTLTIQRTQQEDSAVYLCASSPPGEYNIQYFGAGTRLSVL.

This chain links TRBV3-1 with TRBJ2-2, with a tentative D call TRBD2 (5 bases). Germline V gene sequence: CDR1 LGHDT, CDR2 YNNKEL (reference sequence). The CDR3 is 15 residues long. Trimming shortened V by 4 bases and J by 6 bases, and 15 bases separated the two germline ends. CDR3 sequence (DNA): TGTGCCAGCAGCCCCTCGGAGCGGCTTGCCGGGGAGCTGTTTTTT. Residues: CASSPSERLAGELFF. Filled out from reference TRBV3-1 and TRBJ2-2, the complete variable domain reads DTAVSQTPKYLVTQMGNDKSIKCEQNLGHDTMYWYKQDSKKFLKIMFSYNNKELIINETVPNRFSPKSPDKAHLNLHINSLELGDSAVYFCASSPSERLAGELFFGEGSRLTVL.

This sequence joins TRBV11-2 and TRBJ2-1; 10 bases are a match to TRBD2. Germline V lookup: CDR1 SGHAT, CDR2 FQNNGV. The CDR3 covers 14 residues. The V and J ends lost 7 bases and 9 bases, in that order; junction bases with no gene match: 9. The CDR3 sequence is CASKVSGGGGEQFF. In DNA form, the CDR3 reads TGTGCCAGCAAGGTCAGCGGGGGGGGAGGTGAGCAGTTCTTC.

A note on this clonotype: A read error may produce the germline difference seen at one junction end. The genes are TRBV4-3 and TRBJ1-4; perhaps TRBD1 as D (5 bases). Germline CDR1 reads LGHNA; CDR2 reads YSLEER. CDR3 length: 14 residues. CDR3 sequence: CASNQDYGQTRLFF. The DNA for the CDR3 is TGCGCCAGCAACCAAGATTACGGACAAACTAGACTGTTTTTT.

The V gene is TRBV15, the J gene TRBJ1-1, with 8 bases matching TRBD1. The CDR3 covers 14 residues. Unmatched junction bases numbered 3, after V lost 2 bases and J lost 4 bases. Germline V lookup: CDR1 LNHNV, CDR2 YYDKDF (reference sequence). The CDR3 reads CATSRNRGGTEAFF. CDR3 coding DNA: TGTGCCACCAGCAGAAACAGGGGGGGCACTGAAGCTTTCTTT.

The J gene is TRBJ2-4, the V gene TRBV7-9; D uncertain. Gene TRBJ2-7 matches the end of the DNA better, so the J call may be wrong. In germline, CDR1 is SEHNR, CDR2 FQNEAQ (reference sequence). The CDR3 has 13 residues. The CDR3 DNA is TGTGCCAGCAACAACGGAACCTTCTACGAGCAGTACTTC. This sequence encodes CASNNGTFYEQYF.

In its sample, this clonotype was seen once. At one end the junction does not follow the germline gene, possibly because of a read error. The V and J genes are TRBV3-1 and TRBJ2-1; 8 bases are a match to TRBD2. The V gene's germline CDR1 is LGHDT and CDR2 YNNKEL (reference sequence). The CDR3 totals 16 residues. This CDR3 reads CAGSQGAAGVYNEQFF. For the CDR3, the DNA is TGTGCCGGCAGCCAAGGAGCAGCGGGGGTTTACAATGAGCAGTTCTTC.

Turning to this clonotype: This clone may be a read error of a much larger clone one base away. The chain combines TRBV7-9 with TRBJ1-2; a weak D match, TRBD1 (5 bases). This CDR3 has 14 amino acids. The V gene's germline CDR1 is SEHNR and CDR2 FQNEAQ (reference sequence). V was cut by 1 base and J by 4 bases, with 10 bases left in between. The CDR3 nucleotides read TGTGCCAGCAGCTTAGTGGGGCAAACCTATGGCTACACCTTC. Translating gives CASSLVGQTYGYTF.

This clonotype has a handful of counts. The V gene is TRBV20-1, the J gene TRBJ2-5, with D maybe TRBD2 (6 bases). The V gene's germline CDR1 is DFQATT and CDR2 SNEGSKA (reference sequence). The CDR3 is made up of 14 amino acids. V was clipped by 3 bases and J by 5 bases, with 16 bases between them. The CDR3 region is CSARPTGTWETQYF. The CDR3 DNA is TGCAGTGCTAGGCCCACCGGGACTTGGGAGACCCAGTACTTC.